Described below is a single T cell receptor beta chain sequence and its context. What this receptor recognizes is not known. The record has no base qualities; no much larger clone is one base away. The sample is drawn from a study of T cell responses to AZD1222 COVID-19 vaccine (dated by TCRdb to the early 2020s). Study-level background: Because spike-specific TCR depth and breadth did not differ between the two schedules, AZD1222 recipients who got a second dose at roughly 4 weeks were pooled with those who got a second dose at roughly 12 weeks. Trial participants were enrolled by age into subgroups of 18-55, 56-69 and 70-plus years, and approximately 150, 30 and 60 TCR-sequenced participants, respectively, were included in these subgroups. A total of 240 or so trial participants underwent TCR sequencing, of whom about 200 had received two doses of AZD1222 and some 25 had received two doses of the MenACWY control vaccine. General findings and caveats noted by the study authors: Nearly half of unique spike-specific TCRs reportedly recognized epitopes outside regions mutated in the B.1.351 and B.1.1.7 variants. Conclusions about previously exposed vaccinees are limited, since just 6 or 7 AZD1222 recipients were seropositive for SARS-CoV-2 at baseline. Because no samples from the day 14 peak response were available, repertoires could be characterized only after the peak T cell response. The whole spike protein was spanned by vaccine-associated CD4 TCRs, and dominant responses were seen in regions 160-218 and 743-854. In the small 56-69-year group, the increase in depth fell short of significance, most likely because of low power. Participants were mostly white British and included more females than males, and it was suggested by the authors that clonal diversity may have been underestimated. After two AZD1222 doses, spike-specific TCR breadth and depth were significantly higher than at day 0 and than in MenACWY recipients.

This specimen's time point label, interpreted: baseline before first vaccination. Vaccinee samples were obtained from the UK trials COV001 and COV002, which included a single-blind randomized controlled phase 2/3 trial of AZD1222 (ChAdOx1 nCoV-19) in healthy adults. For TCRbeta chain sequencing, PBMC samples from trial participants were taken at day 0 and at day 28 after the second dose. The V end loses 3 bases and the J end loses 5 bases, and a stretch of 8 bases separates them. The CDR3 covers 14 residues, taking in both the cysteine and the phenylalanine. Only the CDR3 portion is preserved as DNA: 42 bases, with reading frame beginning at the first base. CDR1 MNHNS and CDR2 SASEGT were looked up in the germline V gene. The CDR3 regions of human TCRbeta chains were subjected to immunosequencing. Processing in the source paper ran as follows. Repertoire TCRs were checked for matches against a reference library of SARS-CoV-2-specific TCRs that had been generated using the MIRA antigen-specificity platform. Breadth was defined as the fraction of unique TCRs that were SARS-CoV-2-associated. Depth was defined as the fraction of total T cells that were SARS-CoV-2-associated. Using the MIRA data, every spike-specific TCR was mapped to the spike region that the TCR reacted to and assigned to either a CD4 or a CD8 class. Log10-transformed breadth and depth values were compared by one-way ANOVA with Sidak's multiple comparisons tests. TCRdb stores this immuneACCESS table with in-frame sequences only. Part of the clones is absent; in the studies checked, under half of the shortfall reflects unresolved V genes, and no reason is known for the rest. That table gives V, J and clone size, and the DNA gave D and trimming. A total of roughly 99,000 clones appear in this sample, around 91% of them only once. The ten biggest clones cover 20% to 25% of the sample.

This TCR was sampled from an adult in good health. The chain employs TRBV6-1 and TRBJ1-6; the D gene cannot be named for sure. The specimen comprised peripheral blood, sampled on day 0 of AZD1222 vaccination. The CDR3: CASSDSGNNSPLHF. DNA sequence: TGTGCCAGCAGTGACAGTGGGAATAATTCACCCCTCCACTTT.